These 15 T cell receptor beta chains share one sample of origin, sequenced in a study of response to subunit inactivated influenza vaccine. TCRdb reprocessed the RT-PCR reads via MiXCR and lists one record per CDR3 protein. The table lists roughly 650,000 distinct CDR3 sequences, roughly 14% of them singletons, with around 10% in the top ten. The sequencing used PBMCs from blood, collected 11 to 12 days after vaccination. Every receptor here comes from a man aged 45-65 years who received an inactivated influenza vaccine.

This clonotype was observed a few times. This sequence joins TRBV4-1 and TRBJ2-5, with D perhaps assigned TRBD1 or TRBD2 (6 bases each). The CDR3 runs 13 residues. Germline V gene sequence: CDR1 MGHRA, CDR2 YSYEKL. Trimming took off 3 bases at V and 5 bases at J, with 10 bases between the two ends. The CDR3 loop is CASSHRGGETQYF. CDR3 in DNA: TGCGCCAGCAGCCACCGAGGGGGGGAGACCCAGTACTTC.

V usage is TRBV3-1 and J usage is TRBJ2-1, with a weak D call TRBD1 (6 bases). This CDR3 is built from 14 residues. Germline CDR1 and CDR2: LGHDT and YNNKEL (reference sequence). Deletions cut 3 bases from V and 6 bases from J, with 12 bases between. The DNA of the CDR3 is TGTGCCAGCAGCCAGTCCGTACAGGGCAATGAGCAGTTCTTC. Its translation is CASSQSVQGNEQFF.

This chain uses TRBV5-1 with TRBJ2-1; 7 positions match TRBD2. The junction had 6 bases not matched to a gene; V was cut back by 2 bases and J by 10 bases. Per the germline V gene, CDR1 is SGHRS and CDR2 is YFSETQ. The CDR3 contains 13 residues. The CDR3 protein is CASSFSLSGEQFF. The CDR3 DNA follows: TGCGCCAGCAGCTTCTCCCTTAGCGGGGAGCAGTTCTTC.

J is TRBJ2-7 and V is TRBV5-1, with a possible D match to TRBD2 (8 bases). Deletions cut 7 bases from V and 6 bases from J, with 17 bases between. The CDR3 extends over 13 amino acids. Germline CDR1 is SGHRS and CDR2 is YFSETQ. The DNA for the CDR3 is TGCGCCAGCGCACGGGACAGCGGGGGCGAGCAGTACTTC. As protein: CASARDSGGEQYF.

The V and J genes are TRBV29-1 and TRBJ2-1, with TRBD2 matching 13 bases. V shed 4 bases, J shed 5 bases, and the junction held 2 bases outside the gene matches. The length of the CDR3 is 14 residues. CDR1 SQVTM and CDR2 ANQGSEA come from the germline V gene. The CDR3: CSVGGTSGNNEQFF. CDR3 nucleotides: TGCAGCGTTGGTGGGACTAGCGGGAACAATGAGCAGTTCTTC.

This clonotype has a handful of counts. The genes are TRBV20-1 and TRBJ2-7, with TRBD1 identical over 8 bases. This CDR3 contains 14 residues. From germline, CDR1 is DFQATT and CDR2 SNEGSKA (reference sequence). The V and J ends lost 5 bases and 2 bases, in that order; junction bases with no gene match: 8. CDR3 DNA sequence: TGCAGTGCTCCTTACAGGGGGATCGCCTACGAGCAGTACTTC. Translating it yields CSAPYRGIAYEQYF.

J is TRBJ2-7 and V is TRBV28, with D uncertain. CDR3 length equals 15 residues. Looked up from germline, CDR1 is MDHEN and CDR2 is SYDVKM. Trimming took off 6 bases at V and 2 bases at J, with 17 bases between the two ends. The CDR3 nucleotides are TGTGCCAGCAGCCGGAAGGGTCGAATCCCCTACGAGCAGTACTTC. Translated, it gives CASSRKGRIPYEQYF.

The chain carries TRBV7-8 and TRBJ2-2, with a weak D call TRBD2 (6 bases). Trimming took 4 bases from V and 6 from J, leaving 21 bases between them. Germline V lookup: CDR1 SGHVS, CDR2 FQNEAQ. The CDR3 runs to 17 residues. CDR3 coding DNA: TGTGCCAGCAGCTCTCTGCTGGGAGGAGGGCCTTCCGGGGAGCTGTTTTTT. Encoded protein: CASSSLLGGGPSGELFF.

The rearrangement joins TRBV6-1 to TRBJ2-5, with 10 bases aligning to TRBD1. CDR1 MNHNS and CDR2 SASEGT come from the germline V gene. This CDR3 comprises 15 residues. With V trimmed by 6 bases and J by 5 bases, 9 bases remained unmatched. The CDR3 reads CASRRGQGPQETQYF. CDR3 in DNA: TGTGCCAGCAGGAGGGGACAGGGGCCCCAGGAGACCCAGTACTTC.

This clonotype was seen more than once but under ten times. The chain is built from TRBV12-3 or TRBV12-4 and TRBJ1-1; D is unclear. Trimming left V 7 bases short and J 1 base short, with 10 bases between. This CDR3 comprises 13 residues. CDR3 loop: CASTRWANTEAFF. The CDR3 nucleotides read TGTGCCAGCACCAGATGGGCGAACACTGAAGCTTTCTTT.

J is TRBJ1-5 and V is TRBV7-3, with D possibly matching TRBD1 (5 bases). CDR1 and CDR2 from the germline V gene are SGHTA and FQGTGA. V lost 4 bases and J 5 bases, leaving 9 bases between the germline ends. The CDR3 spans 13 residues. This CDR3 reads CASSSGPDQPQHF. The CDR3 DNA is TGTGCCAGCAGCTCGGGGCCCGATCAGCCCCAGCATTTT.

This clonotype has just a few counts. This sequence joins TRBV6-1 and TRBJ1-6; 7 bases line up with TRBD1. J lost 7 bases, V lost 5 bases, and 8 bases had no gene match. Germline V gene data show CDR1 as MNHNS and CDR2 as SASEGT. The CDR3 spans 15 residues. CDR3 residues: CASSPMGQSNSPLHF. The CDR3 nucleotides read TGTGCCAGCAGTCCAATGGGACAGTCAAATTCACCCCTCCACTTT.

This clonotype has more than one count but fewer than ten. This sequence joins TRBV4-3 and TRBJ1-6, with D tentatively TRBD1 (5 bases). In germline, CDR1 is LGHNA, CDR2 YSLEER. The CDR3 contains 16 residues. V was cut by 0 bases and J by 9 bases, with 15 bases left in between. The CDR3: CASSQDFGRQISPLHF. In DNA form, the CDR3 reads TGCGCCAGCAGCCAAGATTTTGGCCGACAGATTTCACCCCTCCACTTT.

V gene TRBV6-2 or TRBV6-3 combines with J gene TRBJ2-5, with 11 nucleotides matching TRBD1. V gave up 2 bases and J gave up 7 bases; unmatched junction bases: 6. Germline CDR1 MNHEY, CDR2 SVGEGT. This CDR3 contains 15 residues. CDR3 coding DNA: TGTGCCAGCAGTTACGCCGGACAGGGGGCCGGGACCCAGTACTTC. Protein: CASSYAGQGAGTQYF.

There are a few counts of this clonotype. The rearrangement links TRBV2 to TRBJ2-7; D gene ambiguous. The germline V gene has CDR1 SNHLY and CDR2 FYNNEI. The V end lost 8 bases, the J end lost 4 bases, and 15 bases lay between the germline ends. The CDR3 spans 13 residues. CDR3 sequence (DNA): TGTGCCAGCTGTCTTCTGGGGATGTACGAGCAGTACTTC. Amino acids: CASCLLGMYEQYF.